The TCR beta chain under discussion was sequenced for a study of graft-versus-host responses after intestinal transplantation. Whole-study context: Transplants given to recipients were multivisceral, liver-intestinal, or isolated intestinal. Study observations and caveats: Maximum circulating GvH clone levels tracked with early post-transplant HvG decreases. Some GvH clones appeared in ileal mucosa or blood before recipient bone marrow. Allografts from individuals with graft-donor T cell macrochimerism displayed high graft-versus-host to host-versus-graft clonal ratios.

Regarding this clone: Its cognate antigen is unknown.

Assay used: immunoSEQ multiplex PCR; TCRdb lists only in-frame clones, some missing. The profile covers 95,000 to 110,000 clones, with roughly 93% appearing a single time and under 1.5% taken by the ten largest. The material was unstimulated CD8+ T cells sorted from spleen or lymph node cells, obtained before intestinal transplant. The sequence came from a human donor who received an intestinal transplant.

This CDR3 is CASSFRDRVHEQFF. Written as DNA, the CDR3 is TGTGCCAGCAGTTTCCGGGACAGGGTTCATGAGCAGTTCTTC. This chain links TRBV6-5 with TRBJ2-1; the match to TRBD1 covers 9 bases. This CDR3 comprises 14 residues. The V segment lost 4 bases and the J segment 8 bases; nucleotides outside the gene matches: 6. CDR1 is MNHEY and CDR2 is SVGAGI in the germline V gene.